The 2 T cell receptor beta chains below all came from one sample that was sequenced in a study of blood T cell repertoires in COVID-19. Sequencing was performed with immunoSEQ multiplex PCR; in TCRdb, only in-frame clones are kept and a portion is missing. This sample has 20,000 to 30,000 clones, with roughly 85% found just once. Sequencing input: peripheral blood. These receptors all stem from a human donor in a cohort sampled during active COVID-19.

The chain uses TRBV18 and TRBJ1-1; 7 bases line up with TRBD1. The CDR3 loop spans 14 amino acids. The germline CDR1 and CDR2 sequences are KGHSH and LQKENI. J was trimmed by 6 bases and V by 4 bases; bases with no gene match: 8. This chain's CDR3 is CASSLQGMGAEAFF. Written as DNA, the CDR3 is TGTGCCAGCTCACTACAGGGGATGGGGGCTGAAGCTTTCTTT.

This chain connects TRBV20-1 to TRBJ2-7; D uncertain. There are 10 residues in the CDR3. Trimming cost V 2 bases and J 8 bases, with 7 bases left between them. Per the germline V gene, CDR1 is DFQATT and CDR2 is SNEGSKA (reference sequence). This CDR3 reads CSARSRQQYF. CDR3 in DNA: TGCAGTGCTAGATCTAGGCAGCAGTACTTC.